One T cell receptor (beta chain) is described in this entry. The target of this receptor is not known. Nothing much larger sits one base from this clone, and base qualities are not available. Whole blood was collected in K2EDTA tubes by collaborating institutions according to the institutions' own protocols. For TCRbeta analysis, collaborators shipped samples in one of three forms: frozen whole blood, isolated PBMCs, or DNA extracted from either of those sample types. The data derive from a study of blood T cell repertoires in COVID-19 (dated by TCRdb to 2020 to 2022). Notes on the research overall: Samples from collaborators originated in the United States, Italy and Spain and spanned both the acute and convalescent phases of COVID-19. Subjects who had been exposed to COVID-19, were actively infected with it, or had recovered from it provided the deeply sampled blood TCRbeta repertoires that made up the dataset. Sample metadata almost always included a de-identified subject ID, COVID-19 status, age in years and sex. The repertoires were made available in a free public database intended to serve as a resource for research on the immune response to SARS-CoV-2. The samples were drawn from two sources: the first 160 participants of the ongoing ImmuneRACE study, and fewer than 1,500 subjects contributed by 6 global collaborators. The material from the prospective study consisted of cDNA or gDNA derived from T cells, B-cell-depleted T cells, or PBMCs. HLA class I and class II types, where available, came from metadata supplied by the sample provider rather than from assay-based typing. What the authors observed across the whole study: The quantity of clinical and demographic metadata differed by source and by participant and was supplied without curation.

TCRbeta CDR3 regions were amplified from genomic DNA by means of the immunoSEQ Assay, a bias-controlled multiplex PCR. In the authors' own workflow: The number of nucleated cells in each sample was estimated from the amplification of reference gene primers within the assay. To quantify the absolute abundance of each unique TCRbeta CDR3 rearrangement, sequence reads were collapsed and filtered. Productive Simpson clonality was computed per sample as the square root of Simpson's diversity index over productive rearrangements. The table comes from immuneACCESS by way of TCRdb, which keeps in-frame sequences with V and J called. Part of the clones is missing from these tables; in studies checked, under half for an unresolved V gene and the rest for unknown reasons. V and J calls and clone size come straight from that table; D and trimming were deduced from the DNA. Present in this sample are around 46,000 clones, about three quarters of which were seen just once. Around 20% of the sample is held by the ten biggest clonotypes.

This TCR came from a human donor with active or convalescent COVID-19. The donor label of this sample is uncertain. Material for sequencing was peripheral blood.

For the CDR3, the sequence is CASSFSGLMNTEAFF. The DNA sequence is TGTGCCAGCAGTTTCAGCGGATTAATGAACACTGAAGCTTTCTTT. The chain is assembled from TRBV28 and TRBJ1-1, with the D gene not confidently named. There are 15 amino acids in the CDR3, from cysteine to phenylalanine inclusive. Only the CDR3 region is kept as DNA, spanning 45 bases read in frame from base 1. V lost 3 bases and J lost 0 bases; the stretch between them is 11 bases long. From a lookup of the germline V gene, CDR1 and CDR2 are MDHEN and SYDVKM.